This T cell receptor beta chain was profiled in a study of T cell clonality in common variable immunodeficiency. General study findings and limits: CVID patient heterogeneity limited repertoire-clinical complication correlations.

Repertoires were generated with immunoSEQ multiplex PCR, while TCRdb's copy carries only in-frame clones and drops some. The record shows over 50,000 clones for this sample, with no singletons present. The CDR3 covers 17 residues. V lost 3 bases and J lost 1; bases outside the gene matches: 10. Germline CDR1 is DFQATT and CDR2 is SNEGSKA (reference sequence). This clone was observed many times. Its antigen is unknown. The read comes to an end 3 residues before the CDR3 does, leaving the germline J gene to fill in the end. The V call is TRBV20-1, the J call TRBJ2-2, with TRBD1 matching 8 bases. The source of this sequence is a person aged 18 to 70 in good health. The material sequenced was peripheral blood mononuclear cells. CDR3 bases read: TGCAGTGCTAGTGCCCCAGGACAGGGAAAGAACACCGGGGAG. Residues: CSASAPGQGKNTGE. The complete CDR3 protein is CSASAPGQGKNTGELFF.